These 20 T cell receptor beta chains came from one sample sequenced in a study of T cells in Graves' hyperthyroidism and ophthalmopathy. Researchers amplified the TCR beta CDR3 regions from RNA transcripts. The primer set for the first-round RT-PCR of the TCR CDR3 was HTBI. TCRdb fed the multiplex PCR reads into MiXCR, producing one record per CDR3 protein. Found here are approximately 620,000 distinct CDR3 sequences, approximately 16% of them singletons; the top ten hold around 3.5%. The specimen sequenced was blood. The receptors were gathered from a woman between 40 and 50 years old with Graves' ophthalmopathy.

This clonotype was picked up a small number of times. The chain uses TRBV29-1 and TRBJ2-2; 7 bases are a match to TRBD1. V shed 3 bases and J 6 bases; nucleotides not matched to a gene: 4. The CDR3 is made up of 13 amino acids. The germline gives CDR1 SQVTM, CDR2 ANQGSEA. The CDR3, as DNA: TGCAGCGTTGAGTCGCAGGGGGCCGGGGAGCTGTTTTTT. Its translation is CSVESQGAGELFF.

This clonotype was counted many times. The chain joins TRBV3-1 to TRBJ2-1; possible D gene TRBD1, 6 bases. The CDR3 extends over 16 amino acids. Trimming shortened V by 0 bases and J by 6 bases, and 15 bases separated the two germline ends. Germline-derived CDR1 and CDR2 are LGHDT and YNNKEL (reference sequence). The CDR3 reads CASSQDPTQGINEQFF. The CDR3 DNA is TGTGCCAGCAGCCAAGATCCCACCCAGGGGATCAATGAGCAGTTCTTC.

This clonotype was seen a handful of times. This rearrangement joins TRBV6-5 to TRBJ1-6, with 10 bases fitting TRBD1. This CDR3 is 15 amino acids long. Germline CDR1 MNHEY, CDR2 SVGAGI. V was clipped by 2 bases and J by 9 bases; unmatched bases: 4. CDR3 nucleotide sequence: TGTGCCAGCAGTTACGCCGACAGGGGGCTTTCACCCCTCCACTTT. Protein sequence: CASSYADRGLSPLHF.

The chain joins TRBV19 to TRBJ2-2; D is uncertain. CDR3 size: 15 residues. From germline, CDR1 is LNHDA and CDR2 SQIVND (reference sequence). Trimming stripped 1 base from V and 7 bases from J, with 13 bases between. As DNA, the CDR3 is TGTGCCAGTAGTATAGCCGACCCCTCCATCGGGGAGCTGTTTTTT. Translated, it gives CASSIADPSIGELFF. Together with reference TRBV19 and TRBJ2-2, the CDR3 gives the full variable domain: DGGITQSPKYLFRKEGQNVTLSCEQNLNHDAMYWYRQDPGQGLRLIYYSQIVNDFQKGDIAEGYSVSREKKESFPLTVTSAQKNPTAFYLCASSIADPSIGELFFGEGSRLTVL.

The chain has TRBV28 and TRBJ1-3; maybe TRBD1 (5 bases). The CDR3 has 15 residues. The V gene lost 5 bases and the J gene lost 9 bases, with 20 bases spanning the gap. Germline V lookup: CDR1 MDHEN, CDR2 SYDVKM. This chain's CDR3 is CASSPWGGVDGTIYF. CDR3 in DNA: TGTGCCAGCAGTCCATGGGGGGGGGTAGACGGCACCATATATTTT.

The gene calls are TRBV6-2 or TRBV6-3 and TRBJ1-4; a possible D gene is TRBD1 (6 bases). CDR3 length equals 14 residues. Trimming took off 3 bases at V and 5 bases at J, with 10 bases between the two ends. Germline V gene data show CDR1 as MNHEY and CDR2 as SVGEGT. In nucleotides, the CDR3 is TGTGCCAGCAGTTATATCGGGGGCAATGAAAAACTGTTTTTT. This codes for CASSYIGGNEKLFF.

The genes are TRBV28 and TRBJ2-5, with 16 bases that match TRBD2. The junction had 10 bases not matched to a gene; V was cut back by 6 bases and J by 9 bases. CDR3 length: 16 residues. In germline, CDR1 is MDHEN, CDR2 SYDVKM. CDR3 sequence reads: CASRGTSGRAREAQYF. The CDR3 nucleotides read TGTGCCAGCAGAGGGACTAGCGGGAGGGCCAGGGAGGCCCAGTACTTC.

This clonotype was seen ten or more times. The junction shows a germline mismatch at one end, possibly a read error. The chain recombines TRBV5-1 with TRBJ2-1, with a weak D call TRBD1 (6 bases). The germline gives CDR1 SGHRS, CDR2 YFSETQ. The CDR3 covers 12 residues. Written as DNA, the CDR3 is TGTGCCAGCAGTGAACAGGGAAATGAGCAGTTCTTC. Residues: CASSEQGNEQFF.

This clonotype was seen repeatedly, ten times or more. This chain joins TRBV11-2 and TRBJ2-7; 7 nucleotides line up with TRBD1. CDR3 length equals 14 residues. The V gene end was trimmed by 6 bases and the J gene end by 3 bases; junction bases not matched to a gene: 8. Germline V gene data show CDR1 as SGHAT and CDR2 as FQNNGV. The DNA for the CDR3 is TGTGCCAGCAGTTCAGGACAGGAGGTCTACGAGCAGTACTTC. Its translation: CASSSGQEVYEQYF.

The chain recombines TRBV12-3 or TRBV12-4 with TRBJ1-3; maybe TRBD1 (5 bases). V was trimmed by 7 bases and J by 3 bases, leaving 13 bases between them. This CDR3 is 14 amino acids long. The CDR3 DNA is TGTGCCAGCACCGAAAGGGGTGGTGGAAACACCATATATTTT. Residues: CASTERGGGNTIYF.

This clonotype is a singleton in its sample. The V gene is TRBV5-1, the J gene TRBJ2-4, with 11 nucleotides matching TRBD2. The CDR3 spans 16 residues. J gave up 3 bases and V 4 bases, and 6 bases lay outside the gene matches. The V gene's germline CDR1 is SGHRS and CDR2 YFSETQ. CDR3 in amino acids: CASSRIAGGVKNIQYF. The CDR3 DNA reads as TGCGCCAGCAGCCGAATAGCGGGAGGGGTCAAAAACATTCAGTACTTC.

The table lists this clonotype with many counts. V gene TRBV6-1 combines with J gene TRBJ2-3; D is undetermined. Trimming stripped 4 bases from V and 1 base from J, with 9 bases between. Germline CDR1 MNHNS, CDR2 SASEGT. The CDR3 spans 14 residues. CDR3: CASSVETRTDTQYF. The CDR3 DNA reads as TGTGCCAGCAGTGTCGAGACCCGCACAGATACGCAGTATTTT.

This clonotype was seen ten or more times. V usage is TRBV5-1 and J usage is TRBJ2-3, with 7 bases identical to TRBD2. Germline V lookup: CDR1 SGHRS, CDR2 YFSETQ. CDR3 length: 15 residues. J gave up 4 bases and V 3 bases, and 8 bases lay outside the gene matches. The CDR3 nucleotides are TGCGCCAGCAGCTCGAGGGCGGGAGCGGCAGATACGCAGTATTTT. It is translated as CASSSRAGAADTQYF.

V gene TRBV3-1 combines with J gene TRBJ1-2; no reliable D call. CDR1 LGHDT and CDR2 YNNKEL come from the germline V gene (reference sequence). Trimming took 2 bases from V and 8 from J, leaving 18 bases between them. The CDR3 runs to 15 residues. CDR3 region: CASSQSRSPRRGYTF. The CDR3 coding sequence is TGTGCCAGCAGCCAAAGTCGCTCTCCACGAAGGGGCTACACCTTC.

The table lists this clonotype with many counts. J is TRBJ2-7 and V is TRBV14, with 11 bases lining up with TRBD1. The CDR3 sequence is 16 residues long. Germline V lookup: CDR1 SGHDN, CDR2 FVKESK. Unmatched junction bases numbered 8, after V lost 2 bases and J lost 5 bases. The CDR3 nucleotides are TGTGCCAGCAGCCAAATACCAGGACAGGGGGCGCACGAGCAGTACTTC. It specifies CASSQIPGQGAHEQYF.

Many counts were recorded for this clonotype. The chain has TRBV11-2 and TRBJ1-4, with 7 bases identical to TRBD1. V lost 5 bases to trimming and J lost 3 bases; unmatched junction nucleotides: 9. CDR3 size: 16 residues. Germline lookup yields CDR1 SGHAT and CDR2 FQNNGV. The CDR3 DNA follows: TGTGCCAGCAGCCGTGGGGACAGCGGCTCTAATGAAAAACTGTTTTTT. It yields the protein CASSRGDSGSNEKLFF.

This clonotype has a count of ten or more. The CDR3 is CASSEALGEGGETQYF. The DNA for the CDR3 is TGTGCCAGCAGTGAAGCGCTCGGGGAGGGCGGAGAGACCCAGTACTTC. The chain carries TRBV6-1 and TRBJ2-5; 7 nucleotides agree with TRBD2. Losses at the gene ends were 0 bases for V and 4 bases for J; bases not matched to a gene: 8. The CDR3 has 16 amino acids. Germline CDR1 reads MNHNS; CDR2 reads SASEGT.

This clonotype was observed a handful of times. The chain employs TRBV20-1 and TRBJ1-2; no firm D call. Germline V gives CDR1 DFQATT, CDR2 SNEGSKA (reference sequence). The V and J ends lost 6 bases and 3 bases respectively, with 14 bases between them. This CDR3 spans 13 amino acids. The CDR3 reads CSARTDRDYGYTF. The CDR3 coding sequence is TGCAGTGCGCGAACGGACCGCGACTATGGCTACACCTTC.

This clonotype was seen ten or more times. V usage is TRBV3-1 and J usage is TRBJ1-1; TRBD1 is a possible D gene (5 bases). The CDR3 extends over 16 amino acids. V dropped 0 bases and J dropped 8 bases, with 19 bases sitting between them. Germline V gives CDR1 LGHDT, CDR2 YNNKEL (reference sequence). The CDR3 nucleotides are TGTGCCAGCAGCCAAGACCTGGGGCCCCAGCGGTGGGAAGCTTTCTTT. This sequence encodes CASSQDLGPQRWEAFF.

The chain is built from TRBV24-1 and TRBJ2-3; D not certain. Deletions cut 2 bases from V and 4 bases from J, with 9 bases between. CDR1 is KGHDR and CDR2 is SFDVKD in the germline V gene. There are 14 residues in the CDR3. The CDR3 DNA follows: TGTGCCACCAGTGATTCGTTTGCGGCAGATACGCAGTATTTT. Translation gives CATSDSFAADTQYF.